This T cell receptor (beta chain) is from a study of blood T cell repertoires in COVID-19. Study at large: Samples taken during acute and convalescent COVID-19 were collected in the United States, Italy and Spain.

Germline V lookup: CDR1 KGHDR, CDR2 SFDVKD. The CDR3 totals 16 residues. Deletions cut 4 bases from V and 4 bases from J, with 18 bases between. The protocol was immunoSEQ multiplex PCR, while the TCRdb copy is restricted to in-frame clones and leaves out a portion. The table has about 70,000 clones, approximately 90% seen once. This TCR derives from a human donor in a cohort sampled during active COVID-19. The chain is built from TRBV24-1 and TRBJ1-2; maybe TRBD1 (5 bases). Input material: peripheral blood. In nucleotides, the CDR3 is TGTGCCACCAGTGAAATTGGGGCGTCAGACCCCTATGGCTACACCTTC. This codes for CATSEIGASDPYGYTF.